This T cell receptor beta chain originates from a study of blood T cell repertoires in COVID-19. Study-wide background: Some COVID-19 samples were acute and others convalescent; all came from the United States, Italy and Spain. The cDNA or gDNA used as material had been derived from T cells, B-cell-depleted T cells, or PBMCs.

V lost 5 bases, J lost 1 base, and 10 bases lay in between. The CDR3 contains 14 residues. Germline V gene sequence: CDR1 SGHRS, CDR2 YFSETQ. Authors' data handling: Reference gene primer amplification yielded estimated nucleated cell counts. Assay used: immunoSEQ multiplex PCR; TCRdb lists only in-frame clones, some missing. The DNA was the basis for D and trimming; V, J and clone size are from that table. The sample consists of approximately 350,000 clones, around 90% of them appearing once. This clone was recorded a few times. The chain joins TRBV5-1 to TRBJ1-3; D is uncertain. The source is a woman between 18 and 30 years old who had recovered from COVID-19. Input material: peripheral blood. The CDR3 DNA sequence: TGCGCCAGCAGTCCGGTGGAGTCTGGAAACACCATATATTTT. Encoded protein: CASSPVESGNTIYF.